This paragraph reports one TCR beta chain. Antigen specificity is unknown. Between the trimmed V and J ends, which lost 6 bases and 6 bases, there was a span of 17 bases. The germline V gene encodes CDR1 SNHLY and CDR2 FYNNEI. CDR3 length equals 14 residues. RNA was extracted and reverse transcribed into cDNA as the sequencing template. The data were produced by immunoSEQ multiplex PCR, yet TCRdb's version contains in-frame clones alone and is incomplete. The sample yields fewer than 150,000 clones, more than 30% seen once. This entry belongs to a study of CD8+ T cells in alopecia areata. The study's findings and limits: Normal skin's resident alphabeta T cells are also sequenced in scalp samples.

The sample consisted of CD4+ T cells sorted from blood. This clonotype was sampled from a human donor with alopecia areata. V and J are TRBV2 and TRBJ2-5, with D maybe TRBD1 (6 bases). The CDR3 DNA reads TGTGCCAGCAGGGCCCGGGACACTTCGAAGACCCAGTACTTC. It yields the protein CASRARDTSKTQYF.